Listed below are T cell receptor beta chains from one sample, sequenced in a study of neurological immune-mediated disorders. TCRdb analysed the 5' RACE reads with MiXCR anew, one entry per CDR3 protein. The sample contains more than 55,000 distinct CDR3 sequences, 8.5% to 10% of which appear only once. The sample was PBMCs. Source of these receptors: a man between 25 and 39 years old in good health. The CDR3 runs from the conserved cysteine through the conserved F or W. The D gene is left open where the match is weak. The listing skips clone size in some rows; elsewhere it reads once, few, many or a size class.

clone_size	v_call	j_call	d_call	cdr3_nt	cdr3_aa
.	TRBV27	TRBJ2-3	TRBD2	TGTGCCAGCAGTAAGGGGACTAGCGGGAGGGGGGATACGCAGTATTTT	CASSKGTSGRGDTQYF
.	TRBV6-5	TRBJ2-7	.	TGTGCCAGCAGTCACAGGGACAAATACTACGAGCAGTACTTC	CASSHRDKYYEQYF
many	TRBV5-1	TRBJ1-2	.	TGCGCCAGCAGCCTTGCGGCGGACGTCTATGGCTACACCTTC	CASSLAADVYGYTF
many	TRBV28	TRBJ2-7	.	TGTGCCAGCAAGGAGCGTTCGAGCTACGAGCAGTACTTC	CASKERSSYEQYF
many	TRBV29-1	TRBJ1-1	.	TGCAGCGTTGTGGGGGTGAACACTGAAGCTTTCTTT	CSVVGVNTEAFF
many	TRBV20-1	TRBJ2-7	.	TGCAGTGCTAGAAGGACTAACTCCTACGAGCAGTACTTC	CSARRTNSYEQYF
many	TRBV5-1	TRBJ1-1	.	TGCGCCAGCAGCTTGCTCGGGCGGATCACTGAAGCTTTCTTT	CASSLLGRITEAFF
many	TRBV24-1	TRBJ2-3	.	TGTGCCACCAGTGATTTTTCAGCGGAATTCGGAGATACGCAGTATTTT	CATSDFSAEFGDTQYF
many	TRBV20-1	TRBJ2-7	TRBD2	TGCAGTGCTAGGGCGGGAGGGCCGTACGAGCAGTACTTC	CSARAGGPYEQYF
many	TRBV29-1	TRBJ2-1	TRBD2	TGCAGCGTTGTAGACAGGGGTAGCGGGAGGCCGAGCTCCTACAATGAGCAGTTCTTC	CSVVDRGSGRPSSYNEQFF
many	TRBV5-1	TRBJ1-5	.	TGCGCCAGCAGCTTGGGAGGGGATCAGCCCCAGCATTTT	CASSLGGDQPQHF
many	TRBV20-1	TRBJ1-2	.	TGCAGTGCTAGAGAGCGACAGGATAACTATGGCTACACCTTC	CSARERQDNYGYTF
many	TRBV5-1	TRBJ2-2	TRBD2	TGCGCCAGCAGCCCTAGCGGAAACACCGGGGAGCTGTTTTTT	CASSPSGNTGELFF
many	TRBV10-3	TRBJ1-5	TRBD1	TGTGCCAGCGCGACAGGGGTGCGCAATCAGCCCCAGCATTTT	CASATGVRNQPQHF
many	TRBV9	TRBJ1-6	.	TGTGCCAGCACCTCCCCGGGGCGGAATTCACCCCTCCACTTT	CASTSPGRNSPLHF
many	TRBV5-1	TRBJ2-7	.	TGCGCCAGCAGCTCGGATATGGTTCCGGAGCAGTACTTC	CASSSDMVPEQYF
medium-sized	TRBV5-6	TRBJ2-6	.	TGTGCCAGCAGCGTAAGGCTCAGGAGCTCTGGGGCCAACGTCCTGACTTTC	CASSVRLRSSGANVLTF
many	TRBV20-1	TRBJ2-4	.	TGCAGTGCTAAAATTCCCGGGGGACCAAACATTCAGTACTTC	CSAKIPGGPNIQYF
many	TRBV20-1	TRBJ2-3	.	TGCAGTGCCGGGCAGCGTGCCCCAGATACGCAGTATTTT	CSAGQRAPDTQYF
many	TRBV10-2	TRBJ2-5	.	TGCGCCAGCAGTGATTTCGCCCAAGAGACCCAGTACTTC	CASSDFAQETQYF
many	TRBV3-1	TRBJ2-5	.	TGTGCCAGCAGCCAGGGGACTCGAGAGACCCAGTACTTC	CASSQGTRETQYF
many	TRBV20-1	TRBJ2-1	.	TGCAGTGCTAGTAGGATAAACAATGAGCAGTTCTTC	CSASRINNEQFF
many	TRBV18	TRBJ2-3	.	TGTGCCAGCTCACCGCAAGGGAGCGGGAGCACAGATACGCAGTATTTT	CASSPQGSGSTDTQYF
many	TRBV20-1	TRBJ2-7	.	TGCAGTGCTAGCGTCGACTCCTACGAGCAGTACTTC	CSASVDSYEQYF
many	TRBV3-1	TRBJ1-2	.	TGTGCCAGCAGCCAAGACCCCTGGACAGTTAACTATGGCTACACCTTC	CASSQDPWTVNYGYTF
many	TRBV9	TRBJ2-2	TRBD2	TGTGCCAGCAGCGTCGGTAGCGGGAGGCCCGGGGAGCTGTTTTTT	CASSVGSGRPGELFF
many	TRBV5-1	TRBJ1-1	.	TGCGCCAGCAGCTTGGCCGCGAGCGTAAACACTGAAGCTTTCTTT	CASSLAASVNTEAFF
many	TRBV5-5	TRBJ2-7	.	TGTGCCAGCAGCTTGGAGGGGCTCGGATACTACGAGCAGTACTTC	CASSLEGLGYYEQYF
many	TRBV5-1	TRBJ2-3	.	TGCGCCAGCGTGGGGCTGAACACAGATACGCAGTATTTT	CASVGLNTDTQYF
many	TRBV28	TRBJ1-5	.	TGTGCCAGCAGCATAACAGCTAGCAATCAGCCCCAGCATTTT	CASSITASNQPQHF
many	TRBV20-1	TRBJ2-2	.	TGCAGTGCTAGAGATCTACAGGGCGCCGGGGAGCTGTTTTTT	CSARDLQGAGELFF
many	TRBV12-3/TRBV12-4	TRBJ2-1	.	TGTGCCAGCAGTACCGGACAGCCCTCCTACAATGAGCAGTTCTTC	CASSTGQPSYNEQFF
many	TRBV29-1	TRBJ2-5	.	TGCAGCGTTTCTTTAGCGGAGAACGGAGAGACCCAGTACTTC	CSVSLAENGETQYF
many	TRBV3-1	TRBJ1-2	.	TGTGCCAGCAGCCAAGCCGTAGATGGCTACACCTTC	CASSQAVDGYTF
many	TRBV28	TRBJ2-6	.	TGTGCCAGCAGTTTACCCGGGACTGCCGGGGCCAACGTCCTGACTTTC	CASSLPGTAGANVLTF
many	TRBV18	TRBJ2-7	.	TGTGCCAGCTCCAGTTCCTACAGGGTGTACGAGCAGTACTTC	CASSSSYRVYEQYF
many	TRBV20-1	TRBJ2-7	.	TGCAGTGCTAGTTCGAGGAGCTCCTACGAGCAGTACTTC	CSASSRSSYEQYF
many	TRBV4-2	TRBJ1-3	.	TGTGCCAGCAGCCAAGAGGTCAGGGTCAATCTAGGAAACACCATATATTTT	CASSQEVRVNLGNTIYF
many	TRBV25-1	TRBJ2-7	.	TGTGCCAGCAGTGAAGGGTTCGGAGAGCAGTACTTC	CASSEGFGEQYF
many	TRBV5-1	TRBJ1-5	TRBD1	TGCGCCAGCAGCCCCCGGGACAGGGAGAATCAGCCCCAGCATTTT	CASSPRDRENQPQHF
many	TRBV5-1	TRBJ1-4	.	TGCGCCAGCAGCTTGGCCGGGCAGGCGGGTGAAAAACTGTTTTTT	CASSLAGQAGEKLFF
many	TRBV28	TRBJ2-1	.	TGTGCCAGCAGTTTATGGGGTGAGCAGTTCTTC	CASSLWGEQFF
many	TRBV11-2	TRBJ2-5	.	TGTGCCAGCAGCTTATCGGCATACCAAGAGACCCAGTACTTC	CASSLSAYQETQYF
many	TRBV5-6	TRBJ1-1	TRBD1	TGTGCCAGCAGCCCTTGGACAGGGCTTGAGAACACTGAAGCTTTCTTT	CASSPWTGLENTEAFF
many	TRBV30	TRBJ2-7	.	TGTGCCTGGAGTCTTGTAGGGTACGAGCAGTACTTC	CAWSLVGYEQYF
many	TRBV7-2	TRBJ2-5	.	TGTGCCAGCAGCCAGGACCAAGAGACCCAGTACTTC	CASSQDQETQYF
many	TRBV11-2	TRBJ2-3	TRBD1	TGTGCCAGCAGCTTAACCGGGACAGGGAAGCAGTATTTT	CASSLTGTGKQYF
many	TRBV15	TRBJ2-7	.	TGTGCCACCATGAGGGACGGGAGCTCCTACGAGCAGTACTTC	CATMRDGSSYEQYF
many	TRBV4-1	TRBJ1-1	.	TGCGCCAGCAGCCAAGAGGCAGGGGTGATCACTGAAGCTTTCTTT	CASSQEAGVITEAFF
many	TRBV5-1	TRBJ2-1	TRBD2	TGCGCCAGCAGCCTATGGGGAGGGAGCTCCTACAATGAGCAGTTCTTC	CASSLWGGSSYNEQFF